The 19 T cell receptor beta chains listed next were all sequenced from one sample in a study of cytomegalovirus exposure and HLA in healthy donors. The PCR had 60 Vbeta and 13 Jbeta primers. Generated by immunoSEQ multiplex PCR, the TCRdb table keeps only in-frame clones and is missing some. This sample carries 90,000 to 110,000 clones, 73% of them seen once, and the ten largest clones take approximately 8.4%. The sample taken for sequencing was PBMCs. The source is a man in his forties in good health and CMV-seronegative.

This clone was detected only once. The chain is built from TRBV19 and TRBJ1-1; D is unresolved. Germline V gene data show CDR1 as LNHDA and CDR2 as SQIVND (reference sequence). The CDR3 is 12 residues long. With 9 bases removed from V and 4 bases from J, the gap between germline ends came to 12 bases. The DNA for the CDR3 is TGTGCCAGCCGGCTGGGGAGCACTGAAGCTTTCTTT. It encodes CASRLGSTEAFF.

V is TRBV7-2 and J is TRBJ2-4; D is perhaps TRBD2 (5 bases). CDR3 size: 13 residues. CDR1 and CDR2 (germline): SGHTA, FQGNSA. Trimming left V 6 bases short and J 9 bases short, with 15 bases between. The CDR3 protein is CASSPWTLAIQYF. The CDR3 bases are TGTGCCAGCAGTCCATGGACTTTAGCCATTCAGTACTTC.

This clone was seen more than once but under ten times. This rearrangement joins TRBV6-4 to TRBJ2-2; TRBD2 matches 12 bases. V lost 4 bases to trimming and J lost 4 bases; unmatched junction nucleotides: 4. This CDR3 region has 16 residues. Per germline, CDR1 MRHNA and CDR2 SNTAGT. The DNA of the CDR3 is TGTGCCAGCAGTGTTACTAGCGGGGGGACCACCGGGGAGCTGTTTTTT. Its protein product is CASSVTSGGTTGELFF.

The chain uses TRBV27 and TRBJ2-1; 10 bases line up with TRBD2. The V gene's germline CDR1 is MNHEY and CDR2 SMNVEV (reference sequence). The CDR3 runs to 14 residues. J gave up 5 bases and V 8 bases, and 6 bases lay outside the gene matches. CDR3 residues: CASALGLADNEQFF. CDR3 DNA sequence: TGTGCCAGCGCCCTCGGACTAGCGGACAATGAGCAGTTCTTC.

The chain uses TRBV29-1 and TRBJ1-1, with 8 positions matching TRBD1. There are 13 residues in the CDR3. Germline V gene sequence: CDR1 SQVTM, CDR2 ANQGSEA. V lost 5 bases and J lost 2; bases outside the gene matches: 4. CDR3: CSVCQGANTEAFF. The CDR3 nucleotides are TGCAGCGTTTGTCAGGGGGCTAACACTGAAGCTTTCTTT.

The V and J genes are TRBV10-3 and TRBJ2-3; D perhaps matches TRBD1 (6 bases). CDR1 ENHRY and CDR2 SYGVKD come from the germline V gene. This CDR3 region has 13 residues. The V and J ends lost 10 bases and 4 bases respectively, with 15 bases between them. Written as DNA, the CDR3 is TGTGCCACCTCCGAGGGGGAAGCAGATACGCAGTATTTT. Amino acids: CATSEGEADTQYF.

The chain is built from TRBV25-1 and TRBJ1-2; 7 nucleotides agree with TRBD1. V gave up 4 bases and J gave up 4 bases; unmatched junction bases: 9. Germline V CDR1 and CDR2: MGHDK, SYGVNS. CDR3 length: 15 amino acids. The CDR3 protein is CASSGTQTGIYGYTF. The CDR3 DNA follows: TGTGCCAGCAGTGGGACTCAGACAGGGATCTATGGCTACACCTTC.

The chain has TRBV10-3 and TRBJ1-2; D not certain. Trimming shortened V by 7 bases and J by 8 bases, and 23 bases separated the two germline ends. The length of the CDR3 is 15 residues. Germline V gives CDR1 ENHRY, CDR2 SYGVKD. CDR3 DNA sequence: TGTGCCATCATGACCGGGATCGCTCGGGCCAGGGGCTACACCTTC. The encoded protein is CAIMTGIARARGYTF.

This clone was recorded a few times. V gene TRBV15 combines with J gene TRBJ2-3; TRBD2 aligns across 10 bases. After removal of 4 bases from V and 2 bases from J, the junction contained 3 bases not matched to a gene. There are 15 residues in the CDR3. The germline V gene encodes CDR1 LNHNV and CDR2 YYDKDF (reference sequence). CDR3 amino acids: CATSTLAGVTDTQYF. CDR3 DNA: TGTGCCACCAGCACTCTAGCGGGGGTCACAGATACGCAGTATTTT.

This chain joins TRBV29-1 and TRBJ1-2, with 9 bases fitting TRBD1. Per the germline V gene, CDR1 is SQVTM and CDR2 is ANQGSEA. V dropped 5 bases and J dropped 4; count of bases not matched to a gene: 5. This CDR3 contains 13 residues. In DNA, the CDR3 is TGCAGCGTTAGGGACAGGGTGGGCTATGGCTACACCTTC. Protein: CSVRDRVGYGYTF.

The chain recombines TRBV19 with TRBJ2-7, with 8 bases fitting TRBD1. V was clipped by 10 bases and J by 1 base; unmatched bases: 9. CDR3 size: 14 residues. Germline-derived CDR1 and CDR2 are LNHDA and SQIVND (reference sequence). In DNA, the CDR3 is TGTGCCACTGGCAGGGACAGGACGTCCTACGAGCAGTACTTC. As protein: CATGRDRTSYEQYF.

J is TRBJ1-3 and V is TRBV5-1; the match to TRBD1 covers 7 bases. V trimming: 4 bases; J trimming: 2 bases; junction bases outside the gene matches: 9. This CDR3 region has 16 residues. Germline CDR1 is SGHRS and CDR2 is YFSETQ. For the CDR3, the DNA is TGCGCCAGCAGCATTGACAGGGCTGAGACTGGAAACACCATATATTTT. This gives the protein CASSIDRAETGNTIYF.

The chain joins TRBV6-5 to TRBJ1-3; D call uncertain. The V end lost 5 bases, the J end lost 2 bases, and 7 bases lay between the germline ends. This CDR3 has 13 amino acids. Germline V gene lookup returns CDR1 MNHEY and CDR2 SVGAGI. CDR3 region: CASSITTGNTIYF. The CDR3 DNA is TGTGCCAGCAGTATCACAACTGGAAACACCATATATTTT.

V is TRBV4-1 and J is TRBJ2-5; 7 positions match TRBD2. This CDR3 region has 18 residues. Germline lookup yields CDR1 MGHRA and CDR2 YSYEKL. Trimming at V came to 0 bases and at J to 1 base, leaving 11 bases not matched to a gene. The CDR3 is CASSQDKRERGFQETQYF. In nucleotides, the CDR3 is TGCGCCAGCAGCCAAGATAAACGGGAGCGGGGTTTCCAAGAGACCCAGTACTTC.

V usage is TRBV29-1 and J usage is TRBJ2-5, with 8 bases identical to TRBD2. The end of the DNA fits TRBJ2-7 better, so the J call may be wrong. CDR1 SQVTM and CDR2 ANQGSEA come from the germline V gene. The CDR3 contains 14 residues. CDR3 residues: CSVLGGGSSYEQYF. In DNA, the CDR3 is TGCAGCGTTCTCGGGGGGGGGAGCTCCTACGAGCAGTACTTC.

This sequence joins TRBV30 and TRBJ1-4; 10 nucleotides line up with TRBD1. CDR3 length: 16 amino acids. The ends lost 2 bases at V and 4 bases at J; junction bases unmatched: 7. Germline V gene lookup returns CDR1 GTSNPN and CDR2 SVGIG (reference sequence). DNA for the CDR3: TGTGCCTGGAGTCGACAGGGGGCGCAGAGTAATGAAAAACTGTTTTTT. Encoded protein: CAWSRQGAQSNEKLFF.

This clone was seen a few times. This chain joins TRBV6-1 and TRBJ1-3; possible D gene TRBD1, 6 bases. This CDR3 is 14 amino acids long. The V end lost 3 bases, the J end lost 2 bases, and 8 bases lay between the germline ends. Germline V gene data show CDR1 as MNHNS and CDR2 as SASEGT. The CDR3 DNA sequence: TGTGCCAGCAGTGAGTACAGGGCTGGAAACACCATATATTTT. Amino acids: CASSEYRAGNTIYF.

The rearrangement joins TRBV7-3 to TRBJ1-2; 9 nucleotides align to TRBD1. Germline loops: CDR1 SGHTA, CDR2 FQGTGA. The CDR3 contains 13 residues. V lost 5 bases, J lost 14 bases, and 12 bases stayed unmatched. CDR3 DNA: TGTGCCAGCAGCCCTGGGACAGGGCCCCCGACAACCTTC. Its translation: CASSPGTGPPTTF.

V is TRBV6-5 and J is TRBJ2-7, with D perhaps matching TRBD1 (5 bases). Trimming shortened V by 10 bases and J by 2 bases, and 18 bases separated the two germline ends. Germline CDR1 is MNHEY and CDR2 is SVGAGI. This CDR3 has 14 amino acids. CDR3 sequence (DNA): TGTGCCACCGCAGTTCAGGGATCGGCCTACGAGCAGTACTTC. Amino acid sequence: CATAVQGSAYEQYF.